These 9 T cell receptor beta chains came from one sample sequenced in a study of blood T cell repertoires in COVID-19. Using immunoSEQ multiplex PCR, the repertoire was profiled, and TCRdb retains in-frame clones only, with some absent. The table lists about 67,000 clones, 85% to 90% of them singletons, with less than 1.5% in the top ten. Input material: peripheral blood. The source of these receptors is an older woman with acute or convalescent COVID-19.

This clone was detected only a few times. The chain uses TRBV28 and TRBJ1-3; 8 bases are a match to TRBD1. The CDR3 contains 15 residues. J was trimmed by 3 bases and V by 11 bases; bases with no gene match: 12. Germline values: CDR1 MDHEN, CDR2 SYDVKM. CDR3 sequence reads: CAAKPGGEGGNTIYF. DNA for the CDR3: TGTGCCGCCAAGCCAGGGGGCGAGGGTGGAAACACCATATATTTT.

This clone has more than one count but fewer than ten. This rearrangement joins TRBV7-9 to TRBJ1-1; D uncertain. CDR1 and CDR2 from the germline V gene are SEHNR and FQNEAQ (reference sequence). CDR3 length: 11 residues. The ends were cut back, 3 bases at V and 11 bases at J, with 10 bases in the middle. The CDR3 DNA reads as TGTGCCAGCAGCTTTTCAAGTGAGGCTTTCTTT. Encoded protein: CASSFSSEAFF. The variable domain in full, with the rest retrieved from reference TRBV7-9 and TRBJ1-1, is DTGVSQNPRHKITKRGQNVTFRCDPISEHNRLYWYRQTLGQGPEFLTYFQNEAQLEKSRLLSDRFSAERPKGSFSTLEIQRTEQGDSAMYLCASSFSSEAFFGQGTRLTVV.

The chain links TRBV4-3 to TRBJ1-2; D is ambiguous. CDR3 length equals 14 residues. The germline V gene encodes CDR1 LGHNA and CDR2 YSLEER. The germline V and J ends were trimmed by 4 bases and 0 bases, with 9 bases remaining between them. The CDR3 protein is CASSPRRANYGYTF. The CDR3 DNA reads TGCGCCAGCAGCCCCCGCCGGGCTAACTATGGCTACACCTTC.

The rearrangement uses TRBV6-2 or TRBV6-3 and TRBJ1-2; 7 bases agree with TRBD1. The germline V gene encodes CDR1 MNHEY and CDR2 SVGEGT. Germline trimming cut 4 bases from V and 2 bases from J; bases unmatched to any gene: 7. The CDR3 length is 15 residues. CDR3 sequence (DNA): TGTGCCAGCAGTTCCCGGGACAGTGGAAACTATGGCTACACCTTC. It translates to CASSSRDSGNYGYTF.

This clone occurred once. J is TRBJ1-1 and V is TRBV3-1 (or the pseudogene TRBV3-2); weak D call: TRBD1 (6 bases). This CDR3 is 18 amino acids long. V was trimmed by 0 bases and J by 1 base, leaving 18 bases between them. CDR1 and CDR2 (germline): LGHDT, YNNKEL (reference sequence). The CDR3 protein is CASSQETSLDRANTEAFF. CDR3 in DNA: TGTGCCAGCAGCCAAGAAACGTCCCTGGACAGAGCGAACACTGAAGCTTTCTTT.

The rearrangement links TRBV4-2 to TRBJ1-2; D is undetermined. Per the germline V gene, CDR1 is LGHNA and CDR2 is YNFKEQ. Trimming removed 0 bases at V and 4 bases at J, with 18 bases between. This CDR3 region has 17 residues. CDR3 in amino acids: CASSQEMRARAAYGYTF. As DNA, the CDR3 is TGTGCCAGCAGCCAAGAAATGAGGGCCCGAGCTGCCTATGGCTACACCTTC.

The V call is TRBV5-1, the J call TRBJ1-1; 8 nucleotides agree with TRBD1. From germline, CDR1 is SGHRS and CDR2 YFSETQ. The CDR3 is made up of 15 amino acids. V dropped 0 bases and J dropped 5; count of bases not matched to a gene: 6. The CDR3 DNA sequence: TGCGCCAGCAGCTTGGCGGGACAGGTTAGGACTGAAGCTTTCTTT. It yields the protein CASSLAGQVRTEAFF.

The chain carries TRBV19 and TRBJ2-1, with TRBD1 as a possible D gene (5 bases). Germline values: CDR1 LNHDA, CDR2 SQIVND (reference sequence). This CDR3 contains 13 residues. V lost 3 bases to trimming and J lost 4 bases, with 7 bases between them. CDR3 DNA sequence: TGTGCCAGTAGTATCCAGGGATACAATGAGCAGTTCTTC. It encodes CASSIQGYNEQFF.

V usage is TRBV5-1 and J usage is TRBJ2-5; possibly TRBD2 for D (6 bases). Germline CDR1 and CDR2: SGHRS and YFSETQ. The length of the CDR3 is 15 residues. V lost 4 bases, J lost 1 base, and 14 bases lay in between. CDR3 loop: CASSLTLTSQETQYF. CDR3 bases: TGCGCCAGCAGCCTTACCCTGACTAGCCAAGAGACCCAGTACTTC.